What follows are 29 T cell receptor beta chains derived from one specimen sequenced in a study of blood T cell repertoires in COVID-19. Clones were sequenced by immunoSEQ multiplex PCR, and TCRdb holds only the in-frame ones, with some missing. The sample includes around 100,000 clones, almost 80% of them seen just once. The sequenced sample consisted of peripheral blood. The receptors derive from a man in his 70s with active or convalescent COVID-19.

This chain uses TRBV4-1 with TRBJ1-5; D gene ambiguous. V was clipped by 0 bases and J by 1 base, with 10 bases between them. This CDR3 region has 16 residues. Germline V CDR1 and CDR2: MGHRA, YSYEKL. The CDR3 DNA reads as TGCGCCAGCAGCCAAGAAGAATTGAGCAGCAATCAGCCCCAGCATTTT. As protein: CASSQEELSSNQPQHF.

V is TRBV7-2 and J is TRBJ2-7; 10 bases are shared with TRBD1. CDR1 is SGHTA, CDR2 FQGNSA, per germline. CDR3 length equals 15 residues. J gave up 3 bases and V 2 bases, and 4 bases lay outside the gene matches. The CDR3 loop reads CASSLMGQGIYEQYF. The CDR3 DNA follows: TGTGCCAGCAGCTTAATGGGACAGGGGATCTACGAGCAGTACTTC.

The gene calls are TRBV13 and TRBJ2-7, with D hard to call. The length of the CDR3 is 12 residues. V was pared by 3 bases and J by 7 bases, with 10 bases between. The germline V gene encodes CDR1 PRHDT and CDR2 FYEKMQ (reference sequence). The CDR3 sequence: CASSLPGSEQYF. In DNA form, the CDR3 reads TGTGCCAGCAGCTTGCCGGGTAGTGAGCAGTACTTC.

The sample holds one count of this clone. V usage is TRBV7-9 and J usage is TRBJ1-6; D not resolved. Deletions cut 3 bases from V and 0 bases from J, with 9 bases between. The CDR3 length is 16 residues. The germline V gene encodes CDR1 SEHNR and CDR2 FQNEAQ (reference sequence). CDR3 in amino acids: CASSLDLNSYNSPLHF. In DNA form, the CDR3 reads TGTGCCAGCAGCTTGGACTTAAACTCCTATAATTCACCCCTCCACTTT.

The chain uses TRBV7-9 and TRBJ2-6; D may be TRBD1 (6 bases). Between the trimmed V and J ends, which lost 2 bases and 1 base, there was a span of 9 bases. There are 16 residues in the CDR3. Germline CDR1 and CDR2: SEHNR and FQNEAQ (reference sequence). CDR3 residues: CASSLQGGSGANVLTF. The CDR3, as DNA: TGTGCCAGCAGCTTACAAGGGGGTTCTGGGGCCAACGTCCTGACTTTC.

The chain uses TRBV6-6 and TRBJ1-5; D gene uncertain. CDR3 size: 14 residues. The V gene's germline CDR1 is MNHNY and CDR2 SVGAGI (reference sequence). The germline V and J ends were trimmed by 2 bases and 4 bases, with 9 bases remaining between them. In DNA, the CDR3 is TGTGCCAGCAGTTACACTATGTGGAATCAGCCCCAGCATTTT. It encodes CASSYTMWNQPQHF.

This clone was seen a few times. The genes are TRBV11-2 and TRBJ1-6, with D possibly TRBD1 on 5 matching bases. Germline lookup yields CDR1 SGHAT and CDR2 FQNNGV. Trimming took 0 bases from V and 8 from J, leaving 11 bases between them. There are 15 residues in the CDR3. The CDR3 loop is CASSLEPGVHSPLHF. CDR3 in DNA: TGTGCCAGCAGCTTAGAGCCGGGGGTTCATTCACCCCTCCACTTT.

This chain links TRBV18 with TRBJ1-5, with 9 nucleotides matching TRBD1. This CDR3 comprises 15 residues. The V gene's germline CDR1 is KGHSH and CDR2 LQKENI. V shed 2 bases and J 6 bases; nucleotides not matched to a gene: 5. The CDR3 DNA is TGTGCCAGCTCACCAGGGACAGGGAGGGGTCAGCCCCAGCATTTT. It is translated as CASSPGTGRGQPQHF.

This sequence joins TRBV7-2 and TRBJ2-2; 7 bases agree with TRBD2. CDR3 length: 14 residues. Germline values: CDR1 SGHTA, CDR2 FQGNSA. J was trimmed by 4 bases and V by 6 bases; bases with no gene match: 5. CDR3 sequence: CASRIGGSTGELFF. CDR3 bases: TGTGCCAGCAGAATCGGGGGGAGCACCGGGGAGCTGTTTTTT.

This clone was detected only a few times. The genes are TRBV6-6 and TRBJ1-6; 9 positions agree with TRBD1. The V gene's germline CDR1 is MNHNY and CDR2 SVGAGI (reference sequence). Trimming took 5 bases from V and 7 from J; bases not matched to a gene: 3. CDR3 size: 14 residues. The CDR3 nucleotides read TGTGCCAGCAGTCAGGGACAGGGAAATTCACCCCTCCACTTT. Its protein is CASSQGQGNSPLHF.

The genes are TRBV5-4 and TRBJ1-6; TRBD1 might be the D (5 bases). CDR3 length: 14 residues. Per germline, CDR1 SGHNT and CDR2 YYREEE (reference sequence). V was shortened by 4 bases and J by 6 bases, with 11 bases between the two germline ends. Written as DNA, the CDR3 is TGTGCCAGCAGCACCGACAGCCTTAATTCACCCCTCCACTTT. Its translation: CASSTDSLNSPLHF.

CDR3 in amino acids: CASSQGTWKFF. The CDR3 DNA follows: TGTGCCAGCAGCCAGGGGACTTGGAAGTTCTTC. This chain uses TRBV3-1 (or the pseudogene TRBV3-2) with TRBJ2-1; TRBD2 might be the D (6 bases). The CDR3 has 11 residues. CDR1 is LGHDT and CDR2 is YNNKEL in the germline V gene (reference sequence). Trimming removed 3 bases from V and 14 bases from J, with 11 bases in between.

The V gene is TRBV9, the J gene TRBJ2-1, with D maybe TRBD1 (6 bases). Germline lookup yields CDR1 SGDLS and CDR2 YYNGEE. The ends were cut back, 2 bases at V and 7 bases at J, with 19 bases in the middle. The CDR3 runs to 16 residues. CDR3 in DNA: TGTGCCAGCAGCGTTCCCCAGGGGCCGTCTATGAATGAGCAGTTCTTC. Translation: CASSVPQGPSMNEQFF.

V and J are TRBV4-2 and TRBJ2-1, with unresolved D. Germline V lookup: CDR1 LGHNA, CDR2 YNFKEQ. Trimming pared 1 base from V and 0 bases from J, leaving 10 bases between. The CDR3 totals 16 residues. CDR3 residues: CASSQALQASYNEQFF. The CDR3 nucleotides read TGTGCCAGCAGCCAAGCATTGCAGGCCTCCTACAATGAGCAGTTCTTC.

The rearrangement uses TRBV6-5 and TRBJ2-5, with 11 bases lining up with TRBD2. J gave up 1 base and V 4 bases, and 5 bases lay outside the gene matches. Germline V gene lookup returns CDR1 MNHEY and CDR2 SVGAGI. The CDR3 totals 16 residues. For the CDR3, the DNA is TGTGCCAGCAGTTTCGGCCTAGCGGGAGGCCAAGAGACCCAGTACTTC. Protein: CASSFGLAGGQETQYF.

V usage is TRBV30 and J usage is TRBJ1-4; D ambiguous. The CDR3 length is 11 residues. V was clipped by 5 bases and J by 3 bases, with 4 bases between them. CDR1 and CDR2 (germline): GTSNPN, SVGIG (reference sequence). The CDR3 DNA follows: TGTGCCTGGGCCTCTAATGAAAAACTGTTTTTT. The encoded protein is CAWASNEKLFF.

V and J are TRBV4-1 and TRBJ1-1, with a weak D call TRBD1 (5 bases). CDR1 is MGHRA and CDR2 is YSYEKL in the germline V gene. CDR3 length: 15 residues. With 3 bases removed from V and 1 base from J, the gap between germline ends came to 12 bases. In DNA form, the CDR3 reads TGCGCCAGCAGCCACGCGGGACGGGCGAACACTGAAGCTTTCTTT. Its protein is CASSHAGRANTEAFF.

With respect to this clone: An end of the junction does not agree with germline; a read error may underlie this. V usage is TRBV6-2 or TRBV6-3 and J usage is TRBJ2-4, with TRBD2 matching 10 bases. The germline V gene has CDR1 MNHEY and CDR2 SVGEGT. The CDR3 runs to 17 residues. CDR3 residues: CASSYLAGGSAQNIQYF. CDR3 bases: TGTGCCAGCAGTTACTTAGCGGGGGGCTCAGCCCAAAACATTCAGTACTTC.

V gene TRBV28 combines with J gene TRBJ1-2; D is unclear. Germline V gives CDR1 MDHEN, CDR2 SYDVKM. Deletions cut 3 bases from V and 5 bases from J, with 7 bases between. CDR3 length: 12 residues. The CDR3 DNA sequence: TGTGCCAGCAGTTTTCGGGGATATGGCTACACCTTC. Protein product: CASSFRGYGYTF.

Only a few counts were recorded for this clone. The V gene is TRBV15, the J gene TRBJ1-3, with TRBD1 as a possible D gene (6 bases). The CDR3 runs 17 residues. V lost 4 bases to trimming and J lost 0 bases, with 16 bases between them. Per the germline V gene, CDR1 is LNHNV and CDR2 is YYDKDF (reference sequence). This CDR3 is CATSNRDIFLSGNTIYF. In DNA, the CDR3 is TGTGCCACCAGCAACCGGGACATCTTTCTCTCTGGAAACACCATATATTTT.

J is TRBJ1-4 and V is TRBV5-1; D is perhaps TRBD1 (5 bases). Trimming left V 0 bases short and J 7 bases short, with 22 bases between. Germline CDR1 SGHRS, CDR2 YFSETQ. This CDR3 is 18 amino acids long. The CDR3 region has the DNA TGCGCCAGCAGCTTGGGTCCAAATGTGGGGGGATTTTCTGAAAAACTGTTTTTT. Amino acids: CASSLGPNVGGFSEKLFF.

This chain's CDR3 is CASSQVMNTEAFF. The CDR3 DNA is TGTGCCAGCAGCCAAGTAATGAACACTGAAGCTTTCTTT. The J gene is TRBJ1-1, the V gene TRBV3-1 (or the pseudogene TRBV3-2); no firm D call. Germline-derived CDR1 and CDR2 are LGHDT and YNNKEL (reference sequence). V was cut by 1 base and J by 0 bases, with 3 bases left in between. This CDR3 region has 13 residues.

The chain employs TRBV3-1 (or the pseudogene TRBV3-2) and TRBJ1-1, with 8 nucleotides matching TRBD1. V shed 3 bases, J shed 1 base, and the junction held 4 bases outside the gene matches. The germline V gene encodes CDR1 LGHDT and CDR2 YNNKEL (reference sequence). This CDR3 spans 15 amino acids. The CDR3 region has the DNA TGTGCCAGCAGCCACCGGACAGGGACGAACACTGAAGCTTTCTTT. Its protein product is CASSHRTGTNTEAFF.

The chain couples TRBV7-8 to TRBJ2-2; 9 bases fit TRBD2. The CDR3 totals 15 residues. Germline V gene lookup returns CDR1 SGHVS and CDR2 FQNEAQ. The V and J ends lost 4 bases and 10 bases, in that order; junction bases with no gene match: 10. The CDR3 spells CASSSPGTSPSELFF. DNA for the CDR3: TGTGCCAGCAGCTCACCCGGGACTAGCCCATCGGAGCTGTTTTTT.

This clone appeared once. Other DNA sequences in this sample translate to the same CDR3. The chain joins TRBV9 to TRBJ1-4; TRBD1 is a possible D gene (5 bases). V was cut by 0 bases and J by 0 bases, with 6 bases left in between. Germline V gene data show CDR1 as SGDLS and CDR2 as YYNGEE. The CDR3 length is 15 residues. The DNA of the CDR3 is TGTGCCAGCAGCGTAGGGGGCTCAACTAATGAAAAACTGTTTTTT. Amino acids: CASSVGGSTNEKLFF.

The CDR3 loop reads CASSQDRTAHQPQHF. The DNA for the CDR3 is TGCGCCAGCAGCCAAGATCGTACAGCTCATCAGCCCCAGCATTTT. The chain uses TRBV4-3 and TRBJ1-5; D is uncertain. V dropped 0 bases and J dropped 5 bases, with 11 bases sitting between them. This CDR3 is built from 15 residues. Germline CDR1 LGHNA, CDR2 YSLEER.

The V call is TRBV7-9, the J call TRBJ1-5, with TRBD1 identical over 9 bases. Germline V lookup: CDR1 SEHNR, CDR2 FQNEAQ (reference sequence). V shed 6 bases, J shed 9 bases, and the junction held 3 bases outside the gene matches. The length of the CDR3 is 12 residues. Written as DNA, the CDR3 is TGTGCCAGCAGTCTGGGACAGGGGCCCCAGCATTTT. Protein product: CASSLGQGPQHF.

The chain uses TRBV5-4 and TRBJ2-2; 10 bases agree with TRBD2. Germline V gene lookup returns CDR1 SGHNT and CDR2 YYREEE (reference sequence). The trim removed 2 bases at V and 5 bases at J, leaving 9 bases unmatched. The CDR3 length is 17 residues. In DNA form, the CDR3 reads TGTGCCAGCAGCTTATCGGCTAGCGGGAGAGGGACCGGGGAGCTGTTTTTT. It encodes CASSLSASGRGTGELFF.

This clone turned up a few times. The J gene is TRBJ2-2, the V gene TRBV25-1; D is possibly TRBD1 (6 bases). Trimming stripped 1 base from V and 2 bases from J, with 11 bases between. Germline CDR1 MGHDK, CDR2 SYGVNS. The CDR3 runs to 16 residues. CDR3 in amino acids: CASSESGTPNTGELFF. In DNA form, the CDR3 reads TGTGCCAGCAGTGAATCAGGGACACCCAACACCGGGGAGCTGTTTTTT. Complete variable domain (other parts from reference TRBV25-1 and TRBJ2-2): EADIYQTPRYLVIGTGKKITLECSQTMGHDKMYWYQQDPGMELHLIHYSYGVNSTEKGDLSSESTVSRIRTEHFPLTLESARPSHTSQYLCASSESGTPNTGELFFGEGSRLTVL.